A single sample gave rise to the 15 T cell receptor beta chains below, sequenced in a study of T cell responses to AZD1222 COVID-19 vaccine. Libraries were prepared by immunoSEQ multiplex PCR; TCRdb keeps only in-frame clonotypes and omits some of them. The sample yields approximately 210,000 clones, 90% to 95% seen once. The sample in question was peripheral blood, obtained 28 days after the second AZD1222 dose. These receptors were obtained from an adult who received the AZD1222 COVID-19 vaccine.

Only one count was recorded for this clone. The chain links TRBV18 to TRBJ2-7; D is undetermined. The germline V gene encodes CDR1 KGHSH and CDR2 LQKENI. The V gene lost 2 bases and the J gene lost 2 bases, with 7 bases spanning the gap. The CDR3 loop spans 13 amino acids. CDR3 nucleotide sequence: TGTGCCAGCTCACCAGTCCGAGCCTACGAGCAGTACTTC. It encodes CASSPVRAYEQYF. Filled out from reference TRBV18 and TRBJ2-7, the complete variable domain reads NAGVMQNPRHLVRRRGQEARLRCSPMKGHSHVYWYRQLPEEGLKFMVYLQKENIIDESGMPKERFSAEFPKEGPSILRIQQVVRGDSAAYFCASSPVRAYEQYFGPGTRLTVT.

The V gene is TRBV7-2, the J gene TRBJ1-2; TRBD1 aligns across 9 bases. In germline, CDR1 is SGHTA, CDR2 FQGNSA. Trimming removed 2 bases from V and 6 bases from J; junction bases left unmatched: 10. The length of the CDR3 is 16 residues. CDR3 protein: CASSLRLTGGENGYTF. The CDR3 coding sequence is TGTGCCAGCAGCTTACGCCTAACAGGGGGCGAGAATGGCTACACCTTC.

This rearrangement joins TRBV28 to TRBJ1-2; D is ambiguous. The V gene lost 6 bases and the J gene lost 8 bases, with 13 bases spanning the gap. Germline V gene sequence: CDR1 MDHEN, CDR2 SYDVKM. The CDR3 spans 12 residues. CDR3 DNA sequence: TGTGCCAGCAGACTAGGATTCTCAGGCTACACCTTC. It yields the protein CASRLGFSGYTF.

V gene TRBV11-3 combines with J gene TRBJ2-1; 7 bases are a match to TRBD2. The CDR3 loop spans 15 amino acids. With V trimmed by 11 bases and J by 6 bases, 16 bases remained unmatched. Germline V gene data show CDR1 as SGHNT and CDR2 as YENEEA. The CDR3 region is CAPPVEGGPGNEQFF. Here the CDR3 DNA reads TGTGCCCCCCCAGTGGAGGGAGGGCCAGGCAATGAGCAGTTCTTC.

This chain uses TRBV15 with TRBJ1-5; 10 bases match TRBD1. The CDR3 has 16 amino acids. Germline V CDR1 and CDR2: LNHNV, YYDKDF (reference sequence). V lost 3 bases, J lost 1 base, and 3 bases stayed unmatched. CDR3 in amino acids: CATSRGDRGSNQPQHF. For the CDR3, the DNA is TGTGCCACCAGCAGGGGGGACAGGGGAAGCAATCAGCCCCAGCATTTT.

The chain couples TRBV5-1 to TRBJ1-1, with D uncertain. Germline CDR1 SGHRS, CDR2 YFSETQ. V was clipped by 3 bases and J by 4 bases, with 10 bases between them. The CDR3 spans 13 residues. The CDR3 DNA sequence: TGCGCCAGCAGCTGGACGGGAGGCACTGAAGCTTTCTTT. This gives the protein CASSWTGGTEAFF.

The chain is built from TRBV28 and TRBJ1-2; 8 nucleotides align to TRBD1. CDR1 MDHEN and CDR2 SYDVKM come from the germline V gene. The CDR3 has 14 amino acids. V was pared by 8 bases and J by 4 bases, with 9 bases of the junction left unmatched. The chain's CDR3 is CASAWGTGTYGYTF. In nucleotides, the CDR3 is TGTGCCAGCGCTTGGGGGACAGGAACCTATGGCTACACCTTC.

This chain connects TRBV19 to TRBJ1-3; D is ambiguous. CDR3 length: 17 amino acids. Germline V gene sequence: CDR1 LNHDA, CDR2 SQIVND (reference sequence). V lost 4 bases to trimming and J lost 2 bases, with 18 bases between them. The CDR3 sequence is CASSSPSSRNTGNTIYF. CDR3 DNA sequence: TGTGCCAGTAGTAGCCCGTCTAGCAGAAATACTGGAAACACCATATATTTT.

V is TRBV7-9 and J is TRBJ2-3; D remains ambiguous. The length of the CDR3 is 12 residues. The germline V and J ends were trimmed by 5 bases and 0 bases, with 3 bases remaining between them. Germline V gene sequence: CDR1 SEHNR, CDR2 FQNEAQ (reference sequence). The CDR3 region is CASSTSTDTQYF. CDR3 DNA: TGTGCCAGCAGCACTAGCACAGATACGCAGTATTTT.

The chain recombines TRBV11-2 with TRBJ1-2; D gene uncertain. CDR3 length equals 13 residues. Trimming pared 1 base from V and 3 bases from J, leaving 6 bases between. CDR1 is SGHAT, CDR2 FQNNGV, per germline. CDR3 region: CASSLGNDYGYTF. The CDR3 nucleotides read TGTGCCAGCAGCTTAGGCAATGACTATGGCTACACCTTC.

The genes are TRBV14 and TRBJ2-7; TRBD2 is a possible D gene (6 bases). Trimming took off 5 bases at V and 6 bases at J, with 17 bases between the two ends. CDR1 is SGHDN, CDR2 FVKESK, per germline. The CDR3 is 14 residues long. This CDR3 reads CASSAGLWASEQYF. For the CDR3, the DNA is TGTGCCAGCAGCGCAGGACTATGGGCGTCCGAGCAGTACTTC.

DNA of the CDR3: TGTGCCAGCAGTAGTCAGCCTGATGGCTACACCTTC. Protein product: CASSSQPDGYTF. This chain uses TRBV28 with TRBJ1-2, with D unclear. The CDR3 consists of 12 residues. The ends were cut back, 5 bases at V and 6 bases at J, with 10 bases in the middle. CDR1 and CDR2 from the germline V gene are MDHEN and SYDVKM.

V is TRBV7-3 and J is TRBJ2-1; a weak D match, TRBD2 (5 bases). The germline gives CDR1 SGHTA, CDR2 FQGTGA. V was cut by 5 bases and J by 5 bases, with 19 bases left in between. The CDR3 is made up of 16 amino acids. The CDR3 DNA is TGTGCCAGCAGCCCCAGACCGGGGTCCGCCCACAATGAGCAGTTCTTC. Its translation: CASSPRPGSAHNEQFF.

V and J are TRBV12-3 or TRBV12-4 and TRBJ2-7; the D is unclear. The CDR3 loop spans 13 amino acids. Trimming took off 3 bases at V and 5 bases at J, with 11 bases between the two ends. CDR3 bases: TGTGCCAGCAGTTTGAGACATCTTAACGAGCAGTACTTC. Amino acid sequence: CASSLRHLNEQYF.

The chain employs TRBV19 and TRBJ1-4; D is possibly TRBD1 (5 bases). V was trimmed by 5 bases and J by 8 bases, leaving 18 bases between them. This CDR3 has 15 amino acids. Germline V CDR1 and CDR2: LNHDA, SQIVND (reference sequence). CDR3 in DNA: TGTGCCAGTAGTCGAGGGGAACCCCTCTTCGAAAAACTGTTTTTT. Translating it yields CASSRGEPLFEKLFF.